The source of this T cell receptor beta chain is a study of shared clonotypes between healthy human individuals. With regard to this clone: Its matching antigen is unknown.

The germline V and J ends were trimmed by 3 bases and 5 bases, with 8 bases remaining between them. The germline CDR1 and CDR2 sequences are GTSNPN and SVGIG (reference sequence). The CDR3 contains 11 residues. The protocol was immunoSEQ multiplex PCR, while the TCRdb copy is restricted to in-frame clones and leaves out a portion. The sample has 1,500,000 or so clones, about 98.5% seen once; the top ten hold around 0.38%. Study-wide points: Blood was the sole source, and tissue repertoires probably differ.

The V gene is TRBV30, the J gene TRBJ2-7; TRBD1 or TRBD2 may be the D gene (5 bases each). This sequence was found in a man younger than 40 in good health. Sequenced sample: naive CD4+ T cells sorted from blood. Subset meaning: CD45RA+ positively selected. The CDR3 is CAWSGANEQYF. CDR3 nucleotide sequence: TGTGCCTGGAGCGGGGCCAACGAGCAGTACTTC. Supplemented by reference TRBV30 and TRBJ2-7, the full variable domain reads SQTIHQWPATLVQPVGSPLSLECTVEGTSNPNLYWYRQAAGRGLQLLFYSVGIGQISSEVPQNLSASRPQDRQFILSSKKLLLSDSGFYLCAWSGANEQYFGPGTRLTVT.